Listed here are 10 T cell receptor beta chains from one sample, sequenced in a study of blood T cell repertoires in COVID-19. Libraries were prepared by immunoSEQ multiplex PCR; TCRdb keeps only in-frame clonotypes and omits some of them. The sample records 90,000 to 120,000 clones, just over 85% being singletons. Sequencing was performed on PBMCs or T cells enriched from blood (not recorded which). The receptors stem from a woman in her forties or fifties who had recovered from COVID-19.

This clone was seen just once. This chain connects TRBV29-1 to TRBJ1-1, with D possibly being TRBD1 (6 bases). Trimming left V 2 bases short and J 3 bases short, with 10 bases between. Per the germline V gene, CDR1 is SQVTM and CDR2 is ANQGSEA. This CDR3 region has 13 residues. CDR3 sequence (DNA): TGCAGCGTTGAAAACAGGGACGACACTGAAGCTTTCTTT. Its protein is CSVENRDDTEAFF.

The chain recombines TRBV5-8 with TRBJ2-5, with 9 positions matching TRBD2. CDR1 is SGHTS, CDR2 YDEGEE, per germline. This CDR3 has 18 residues. J gave up 1 base and V 3 bases, and 13 bases lay outside the gene matches. CDR3 residues: CASSSPWGLAGFQETQYF. The CDR3 region has the DNA TGTGCCAGCAGCTCGCCCTGGGGCCTAGCGGGGTTCCAAGAGACCCAGTACTTC.

This chain uses TRBV7-3 with TRBJ2-1, with D perhaps TRBD2 (6 bases). Trimming cost V 3 bases and J 4 bases, with 13 bases left between them. The CDR3 contains 15 residues. Per germline, CDR1 SGHTA and CDR2 FQGTGA. The CDR3 region is CASSFEAGTYNEQFF. DNA for the CDR3: TGTGCCAGCAGCTTCGAAGCGGGCACGTACAATGAGCAGTTCTTC.

The chain links TRBV27 to TRBJ1-1, with a tentative D call TRBD1 (5 bases). V was shortened by 2 bases and J by 6 bases, with 7 bases between the two germline ends. The germline gives CDR1 MNHEY, CDR2 SMNVEV (reference sequence). This CDR3 is built from 12 residues. CDR3 in amino acids: CASSLGRAEAFF. The CDR3 DNA is TGTGCCAGCAGTTTAGGCAGGGCTGAAGCTTTCTTT.

The CDR3 DNA follows: TGTGCCAGCAGTGAAGGCGGGGGCTGGGAGACCCAGTACTTC. It codes for CASSEGGGWETQYF. The chain joins TRBV6-1 to TRBJ2-5, with a tentative D call TRBD2 (7 bases). The CDR3 sequence is 14 residues long. Germline lookup yields CDR1 MNHNS and CDR2 SASEGT. V lost 1 base and J 5 bases, leaving 11 bases between the germline ends.

The V call is TRBV3-1 (or the pseudogene TRBV3-2), the J call TRBJ1-3; maybe TRBD1 (5 bases). Germline V gene data show CDR1 as LGHDT and CDR2 as YNNKEL (reference sequence). Trimming stripped 4 bases from V and 4 bases from J, with 8 bases between. CDR3 size: 13 residues. Here the CDR3 reads CASSPRGGNTIYF. The CDR3 nucleotides are TGTGCCAGCAGCCCCCGGGGGGGAAACACCATATATTTT.

The V call is TRBV10-2, the J call TRBJ2-4; the D gene is possibly TRBD2 (6 bases). CDR3 length: 13 residues. Trimming stripped 7 bases from V and 6 bases from J, with 13 bases between. The germline V gene encodes CDR1 WSHSY and CDR2 SAAADI. CDR3 coding DNA: TGCGCCAGCACTCCGGGACTTACAAACATTCAGTACTTC. Translation: CASTPGLTNIQYF.

This rearrangement joins TRBV27 to TRBJ2-1; the D gene is possibly TRBD2 (7 bases). The V end lost 5 bases, the J end lost 2 bases, and 16 bases lay between the germline ends. CDR1 is MNHEY, CDR2 SMNVEV, per germline (reference sequence). The CDR3 extends over 16 amino acids. The CDR3 sequence is CASSPVSGGAYNEQFF. DNA of the CDR3: TGTGCCAGCAGTCCCGTTTCGGGGGGCGCCTACAATGAGCAGTTCTTC.

The chain links TRBV30 to TRBJ1-1; 8 nucleotides line up with TRBD1. CDR1 and CDR2 (germline): GTSNPN, SVGIG (reference sequence). CDR3 size: 15 residues. V lost 8 bases, J lost 0 bases, and 11 bases stayed unmatched. CDR3: CAQGGRGLMNTEAFF. As DNA, the CDR3 is TGTGCCCAAGGGGGCAGGGGGCTTATGAACACTGAAGCTTTCTTT. Using reference TRBV30 and TRBJ1-1 for the parts outside the CDR3, the full variable domain is SQTIHQWPATLVQPVGSPLSLECTVEGTSNPNLYWYRQAAGRGLQLLFYSVGIGQISSEVPQNLSASRPQDRQFILSSKKLLLSDSGFYLCAQGGRGLMNTEAFFGQGTRLTVV.

The gene calls are TRBV3-1 (or the pseudogene TRBV3-2) and TRBJ1-2; D gene uncertain. From germline, CDR1 is LGHDT and CDR2 YNNKEL (reference sequence). The length of the CDR3 is 12 residues. The germline V and J ends were trimmed by 6 bases and 4 bases, with 9 bases remaining between them. The CDR3, as DNA: TGTGCCAGCAGAGACACGTTCTATGGCTACACCTTC. Amino acid sequence: CASRDTFYGYTF.